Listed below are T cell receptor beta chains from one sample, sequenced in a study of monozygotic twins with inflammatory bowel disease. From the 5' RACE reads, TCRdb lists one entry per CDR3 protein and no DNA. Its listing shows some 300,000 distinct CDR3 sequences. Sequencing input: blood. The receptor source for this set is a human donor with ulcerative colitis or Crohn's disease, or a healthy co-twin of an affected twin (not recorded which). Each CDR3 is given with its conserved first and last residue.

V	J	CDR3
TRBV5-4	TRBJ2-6	CASSFGANVLTF
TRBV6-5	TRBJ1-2	CASSYNSAFGDYGYTF
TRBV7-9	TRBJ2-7	CASSPPLQPKTTYEQYF
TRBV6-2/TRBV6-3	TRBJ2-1	CASSYLAGLYNEQFF
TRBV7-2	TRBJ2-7	CASSRSTGSREQYF
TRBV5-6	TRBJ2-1	CASTLWLDRKGNEQFF
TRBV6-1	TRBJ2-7	CASSGQNSYEQYF
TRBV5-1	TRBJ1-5	CASSLSSGANQPQHF
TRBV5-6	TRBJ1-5	CASSLGSSGVINQPQHF
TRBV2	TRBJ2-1	CASVRAGLLNEQFF
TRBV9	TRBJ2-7	CASSPPGLAGGVYEQYF
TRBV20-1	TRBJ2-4	CSARDSAGVAKNIQYF
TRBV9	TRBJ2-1	CASSVVGGGMYNEQFF
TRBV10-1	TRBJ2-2	CASSAGQPTGELFF
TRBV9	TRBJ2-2	CASSGRDRGNTGELFF
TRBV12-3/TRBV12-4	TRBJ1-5	CASRVDPTGDNQPQHF
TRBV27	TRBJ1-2	CASSPTLDTSGYTF
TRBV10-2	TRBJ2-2	CASREMNAGELFF
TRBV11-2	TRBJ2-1	CASSLGPDRPYNEQFF
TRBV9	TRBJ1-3	CASCTGASSGNTIYF
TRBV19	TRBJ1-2	CASSQTPGHPYGYTF
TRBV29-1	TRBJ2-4	CSVEDPGVENIQYF
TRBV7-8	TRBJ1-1	CASSPTGLGTEAFF
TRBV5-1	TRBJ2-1	CASSLAWESYNEQFF
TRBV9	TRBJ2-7	CASSPGDFYEQYF
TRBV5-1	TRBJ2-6	CASSLDSPRGANVLTF
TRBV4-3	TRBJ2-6	CASSQDAARVESGANVLTF
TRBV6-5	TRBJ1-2	CASSSTGAGGYTF
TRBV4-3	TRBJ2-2	CASSQGQGRTGELFF
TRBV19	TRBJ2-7	CATPCQQVLYEQYF
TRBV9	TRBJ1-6	CASSVSDRGNSPLHF
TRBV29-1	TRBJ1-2	CSVGDKNYGYTF